This TCR beta chain was sequenced in a study of STAT3 mutations in large granular lymphocyte leukemia. About the research overall: Roughly half the longitudinally sequenced T-LGLL patients had canonical STAT3 mutations.

Whole-study results and caveats: In several patients, dominant TCR clone burden exceeded STAT3 mutant burden. No sample exists from the first appearance of each clone. At least one immunodominant TCR beta clonotype appeared in every T-cell large granular lymphocyte leukemia patient.

V shed 5 bases and J shed 5 bases, with 18 bases lying between them. Germline V gene sequence: CDR1 LNHDA, CDR2 SQIVND (reference sequence). The CDR3 length is 15 residues. This clone is a singleton in its sample. Its target is unknown. Assay used: immunoSEQ multiplex PCR; TCRdb lists only in-frame clones, some missing. The table includes about 42,000 clones, roughly three quarters detected once. The J gene is TRBJ2-5, the V gene TRBV19; D remains unclear. The TCR was taken from a human donor with T large granular lymphocyte leukemia. Some clones in this sample may be carry-over from other donors' samples. The specimen was PBMCs. The CDR3 sequence is CASSPPKGLGETQYF. CDR3 DNA sequence: TGTGCCAGTAGTCCCCCGAAAGGATTGGGGGAGACCCAGTACTTC.